A single sample is the source of the 5 T cell receptor beta chains below, sequenced in a study of blood T cell repertoires in COVID-19. Libraries were prepared by immunoSEQ multiplex PCR; TCRdb keeps only in-frame clonotypes and omits some of them. The repertoire holds hundreds of thousands of clones, with over 75% as singletons. Input material: peripheral blood. These receptors all stem from a woman between 55 and 75 years old with COVID-19, enrolled during active disease.

This chain joins TRBV19 and TRBJ2-2; D gene unclear. The V end was cut by 4 bases, the J end by 0 bases, with 12 bases between. CDR3 length equals 16 residues. The germline gives CDR1 LNHDA, CDR2 SQIVND (reference sequence). The CDR3 sequence: CASSTPRAANTGELFF. CDR3 coding DNA: TGTGCCAGTAGTACCCCTCGCGCGGCGAACACCGGGGAGCTGTTTTTT.

The J gene is TRBJ1-1, the V gene TRBV5-4; D may be TRBD1 (6 bases). Germline V gives CDR1 SGHNT, CDR2 YYREEE (reference sequence). Trimming took off 2 bases at V and 2 bases at J, with 16 bases between the two ends. The CDR3 contains 16 residues. The CDR3 loop is CASSFPRGGPNTEAFF. CDR3 nucleotide sequence: TGTGCCAGCAGCTTCCCCCGCGGGGGGCCCAACACTGAAGCTTTCTTT.

This clone was recorded only once. The genes are TRBV11-2 and TRBJ1-3; TRBD1 is a possible D gene (5 bases). CDR3 size: 16 residues. Trimming removed 0 bases from V and 2 bases from J, with 11 bases in between. CDR1 is SGHAT and CDR2 is FQNNGV in the germline V gene. CDR3 protein: CASSLDLGGTGNTIYF. CDR3 nucleotide sequence: TGTGCCAGCAGCTTAGATCTCGGGGGAACTGGAAACACCATATATTTT.

The chain employs TRBV4-2 and TRBJ1-1; no clear D. The CDR3 spans 14 residues. Germline CDR1 and CDR2: LGHNA and YNFKEQ. V was clipped by 0 bases and J by 7 bases, with 12 bases between them. CDR3 region: CASSQELRSYEAFF. The DNA of the CDR3 is TGTGCCAGCAGCCAAGAATTGAGGTCCTATGAAGCTTTCTTT.

The chain couples TRBV4-1 to TRBJ1-2; weak D call: TRBD1 (6 bases). Trimming stripped 4 bases from V and 3 bases from J, with 12 bases between. Germline V lookup: CDR1 MGHRA, CDR2 YSYEKL. This CDR3 has 14 amino acids. CDR3 DNA: TGCGCCAGCAGCCCAGGGGAGGGGGACTATGGCTACACCTTC. Encoded protein: CASSPGEGDYGYTF.